The present entry profiles one T cell receptor beta chain with its context. Its antigen is unknown. The assay was immunoSEQ multiplex PCR, and TCRdb's table has in-frame clones only and misses some. Among 25,000 to 30,000 clones, approximately 67% were seen once, and the ten largest hold 12%. The record originates from a study of PD-1 blockade in classical Hodgkin lymphoma. Study findings and constraints: Those achieving complete response showed baseline diversity like newly diagnosed patients. When nivolumab was started under 1 year after ASCT, patients were excluded. There was a significant rise in CD4+ TCR diversity by C4D1, with no such rise for CD8+.

Exposure to brentuximab vedotin varied, and each patient had relapsed following autologous stem cell transplantation. Germline assignment: CDR1 MNHEY and CDR2 SVGAGI. CDR3 length: 13 residues. Trimming took 4 bases from V and 8 from J, leaving 14 bases between them. The chain links TRBV6-5 to TRBJ1-1, with unresolved D. Sequencing was performed on peripheral blood mononuclear cells (PBMCs), taken before the second cycle of nivolumab. The clonotype comes from a human donor with classical Hodgkin lymphoma. The CDR3 bases are TGTGCCAGCAGTTCCCTGGGATCAGGCGAAGCTTTCTTT. This translates into CASSSLGSGEAFF.